What follows are 16 T cell receptor beta chains derived from one specimen sequenced in a study of patients and donors after allogeneic stem cell transplantation. TCRdb reprocessed the RT-PCR reads via MiXCR and lists one record per CDR3 protein. This sample has approximately 160,000 distinct CDR3 sequences; 30% occur once, and the top ten carry around 3.2%. Input material: blood, either unsorted or a sorted T cell fraction (not recorded which). The source is a human donor who was either an allogeneic HSCT recipient or a stem cell or donor lymphocyte infusion donor (not recorded which). It is not recorded whose cells these are; they may come from a transplant donor.

The gene calls are TRBV11-2 and TRBJ2-3, with D possibly TRBD1 on 5 matching bases. The CDR3 is 14 amino acids. Germline loops: CDR1 SGHAT, CDR2 FQNNGV. V was pared by 5 bases and J by 4 bases, with 13 bases between. This CDR3 is CASSPQGIADTQYF. The CDR3 DNA reads TGTGCCAGCAGCCCCCAGGGTATAGCAGATACGCAGTATTTT. The full variable domain, rest sourced from reference TRBV11-2 and TRBJ2-3, is EAGVAQSPRYKIIEKRQSVAFWCNPISGHATLYWYQQILGQGPKLLIQFQNNGVVDDSQLPKDRFSAERLKGVDSTLKIQPAKLEDSAVYLCASSPQGIADTQYFGPGTRLTVL.

This clonotype was counted between two and nine times. The chain uses TRBV4-3 and TRBJ2-7, with TRBD2 matching 9 bases. The V gene's germline CDR1 is LGHNA and CDR2 YSLEER. The CDR3 covers 16 residues. J lost 2 bases, V lost 0 bases, and 5 bases had no gene match. CDR3: CASSQDRASGTYEQYF. CDR3 sequence (DNA): TGCGCCAGCAGCCAAGATCGGGCTAGCGGGACCTACGAGCAGTACTTC.

This clonotype was observed a handful of times. The V gene is TRBV7-7, the J gene TRBJ1-5; tentative D call: TRBD1 (5 bases). From germline, CDR1 is SSHAT and CDR2 FNYEAQ (reference sequence). The CDR3 is made up of 12 amino acids. V was clipped by 11 bases and J by 7 bases, with 15 bases between them. The CDR3 region is CALFRGKQPQHF. In DNA form, the CDR3 reads TGTGCCCTGTTCCGGGGGAAACAGCCCCAGCATTTT.

V gene TRBV10-3 combines with J gene TRBJ2-1, with a tentative D call TRBD2 (6 bases). Germline loops: CDR1 ENHRY, CDR2 SYGVKD. V lost 7 bases and J 0 bases, leaving 16 bases between the germline ends. CDR3 length: 16 residues. CDR3 sequence reads: CAIKGGGTSSYNEQFF. The DNA for the CDR3 is TGTGCCATCAAGGGAGGCGGGACGAGCTCCTACAATGAGCAGTTCTTC.

In its sample, this clonotype was seen once. The chain couples TRBV18 to TRBJ2-6; no clear D. The CDR3 is 16 amino acids. Germline V gene lookup returns CDR1 KGHSH and CDR2 LQKENI. The ends were cut back, 2 bases at V and 0 bases at J, with 8 bases in the middle. CDR3 sequence (DNA): TGTGCCAGCTCACCAATGGGCAGCTCTGGGGCCAACGTCCTGACTTTC. It codes for CASSPMGSSGANVLTF.

The chain uses TRBV5-1 and TRBJ2-5, with TRBD2 matching over 7 bases. Germline V gene lookup returns CDR1 SGHRS and CDR2 YFSETQ. The junction had 3 bases not matched to a gene; V was cut back by 7 bases and J by 3 bases. CDR3 size: 12 residues. The CDR3 DNA reads TGCGCCAGCCGGGGAGGGGAAGAGACCCAGTACTTC. Its protein is CASRGGEETQYF. The full variable domain, in which reference TRBV5-1 and TRBJ2-5 provide the parts outside the CDR3, is KAGVTQTPRYLIKTRGQQVTLSCSPISGHRSVSWYQQTPGQGLQFLFEYFSETQRNKGNFPGRFSGRQFSNSRSEMNVSTLELGDSALYLCASRGGEETQYFGPGTRLLVL.

The chain employs TRBV5-1 and TRBJ2-7, with D perhaps given as TRBD1 or TRBD2 (5 bases each). Germline V gene data show CDR1 as SGHRS and CDR2 as YFSETQ. V was cut by 2 bases and J by 2 bases, with 14 bases left in between. The CDR3 extends over 15 amino acids. The CDR3 protein is CASSLSGTETYEQYF. In DNA, the CDR3 is TGCGCCAGCAGCTTATCCGGGACGGAGACCTACGAGCAGTACTTC.

This clonotype has more than one count but fewer than ten. The rearrangement joins TRBV7-9 to TRBJ2-3; 7 bases match TRBD2. Losses at the gene ends were 6 bases for V and 7 bases for J; bases not matched to a gene: 10. Germline V gives CDR1 SEHNR, CDR2 FQNEAQ (reference sequence). The CDR3 spans 14 residues. Here the CDR3 DNA reads TGTGCCAGCAGGATAGGCGGGAGTACGAATACGCAGTATTTT. This sequence encodes CASRIGGSTNTQYF.

V and J are TRBV20-1 and TRBJ2-3; the D is unclear. The CDR3 loop spans 12 amino acids. Trimming took off 7 bases at V and 0 bases at J, with 8 bases between the two ends. Looked up from germline, CDR1 is DFQATT and CDR2 is SNEGSKA (reference sequence). In nucleotides, the CDR3 is TGCAGTGGGGTCGGGAGCACAGATACGCAGTATTTT. It codes for CSGVGSTDTQYF.

V gene TRBV28 combines with J gene TRBJ2-7, with D unclear. The CDR3 is 12 amino acids. Between the trimmed V and J ends, which lost 1 base and 7 bases, there was a span of 8 bases. Germline loops: CDR1 MDHEN, CDR2 SYDVKM. CDR3 sequence: CASSLSAQEQYF. The CDR3 bases are TGTGCCAGCAGTTTATCGGCACAGGAGCAGTACTTC. Combining the CDR3 with reference TRBV28 and TRBJ2-7 gives the whole variable domain DVKVTQSSRYLVKRTGEKVFLECVQDMDHENMFWYRQDPGLGLRLIYFSYDVKMKEKGDIPEGYSVSREKKERFSLILESASTNQTSMYLCASSLSAQEQYFGPGTRLTVT.

This clonotype was observed a handful of times. The chain carries TRBV7-9 and TRBJ2-2, with 7 bases that match TRBD1. The germline V gene has CDR1 SEHNR and CDR2 FQNEAQ (reference sequence). The CDR3 runs 14 residues. V lost 5 bases, J lost 5 bases, and 5 bases stayed unmatched. This CDR3 is CASSVGTVTGELFF. CDR3 in DNA: TGTGCCAGCAGCGTTGGGACAGTTACCGGGGAGCTGTTTTTT.

V is TRBV21-1 and J is TRBJ2-1; TRBD1, the table's D call, was not compared with the DNA. TRBV21-1 is an annotated pseudogene. This CDR3 comprises 15 residues. The CDR3 region has the DNA TGTGCCAGCAGCAAAGTGACAGGGCCTGACAATGAGCAGTTCTTC. Protein product: CASSKVTGPDNEQFF.

This clonotype has a handful of counts. Its ends do not fully match the called genes, so a read error is possible. This rearrangement joins TRBV7-2 to TRBJ1-1, with 8 bases lining up with TRBD1. The germline V gene encodes CDR1 SGHTA and CDR2 FQGNSA. The CDR3 runs to 15 residues. The CDR3 DNA sequence: TGTGCCAGCAGCTCCTGGACAGGGTTGAATACTGAAGCTTTCTTT. This translates into CASSSWTGLNTEAFF.

V and J are TRBV7-9 and TRBJ1-2; no definite D call. The CDR3 loop spans 15 amino acids. Trimming removed 4 bases from V and 3 bases from J, with 15 bases in between. Germline lookup yields CDR1 SEHNR and CDR2 FQNEAQ (reference sequence). This chain's CDR3 is CASSSPPAGDYGYTF. In nucleotides, the CDR3 is TGTGCCAGCAGCTCCCCCCCGGCAGGAGACTATGGCTACACCTTC.

In its sample, this clonotype was seen a few times. J is TRBJ1-1 and V is TRBV29-1, with D unresolved. The V end was cut by 3 bases, the J end by 7 bases, with 12 bases between. This CDR3 comprises 12 residues. CDR1 and CDR2 (germline): SQVTM, ANQGSEA. CDR3 sequence (DNA): TGCAGCGTTGAGGGATCCGGGTTTGAAGCTTTCTTT. Translation gives CSVEGSGFEAFF.

The chain employs TRBV12-3 or TRBV12-4 and TRBJ2-1, with D unclear. The CDR3 covers 12 residues. Trimming stripped 5 bases from V and 9 bases from J, with 11 bases between. CDR3 residues: CASSTPPGEQFF. The DNA of the CDR3 is TGTGCCAGCAGTACCCCCCCAGGTGAGCAGTTCTTC.